Sequencing of this TCR beta chain was carried out in a study of T cells in Graves' hyperthyroidism and ophthalmopathy. Study context: At initial diagnosis, before any treatment had begun, peripheral blood was obtained.

Trimming stripped 5 bases from V and 5 bases from J, with 13 bases between. Looked up from germline, CDR1 is SGHAT and CDR2 is FQDESV (reference sequence). The length of the CDR3 is 15 residues. Regions amplified from RNA transcripts were the TCR beta CDR3 regions. The TCR CDR3 first-round RT-PCR relied on the HTBI primer set. TCRdb redid the calling of the multiplex PCR reads with MiXCR, one entry per CDR3 protein. The table records over 700,000 distinct CDR3 sequences, 38% of them present only once. The rearrangement joins TRBV11-1 to TRBJ1-6; a weak D match, TRBD1 (6 bases). The receptor was isolated from a man between 18 and 29 years old with Graves' hyperthyroidism. What was sequenced was blood. CDR3 loop: CASSDQGINNSPLHF. In DNA, the CDR3 is TGTGCCAGCAGCGATCAGGGGATCAATAATTCACCCCTCCACTTT.